This TCR beta chain was identified in a study of glioma-infiltrating T cells (dated by TCRdb to about 2016). Notes on the research overall: Sequencing of TCR alpha- and beta-chain repertoires was performed on glioma tissue, on non-neoplastic brain tissue, and on matched peripheral blood mononuclear cells. To measure divergence between tissue and blood T-cell populations, each tissue-infiltrating repertoire was compared with the peripheral blood repertoire of the same patient. Three low-grade glioma patients, roughly eight primary glioblastoma patients, and three non-glioma patients who contributed non-neoplastic brain tissue made up the paired cohort. Results the study describes overall, beyond this receptor: Only a very small number of CDR3 sequences turned up in both tissue and blood, a result put down to high CDR3 diversity combined with limited sampling. In non-neoplastic patients, VJ-independent divergence between tissue and blood fell below expectation, whereas in all gliomas, and especially in low-grade gliomas, the divergence rose above expectation. Small numbers underpinned the group comparisons: about eight glioblastoma patients, three low-grade glioma patients and three non-neoplastic patients.

V ends up 6 bases short and J 4 bases short, with an unmatched junction base count of 7. From cysteine to phenylalanine, the CDR3 is 14 amino acids long. The sequence is cut down to CDR3 DNA, 42 bases in frame from base 1. Reading the germline V gene gives CDR1 MDHEN and CDR2 SYDVKM. As regards this clonotype: This receptor's antigen is unknown. There are no base qualities to consult, and no much larger clone falls within one base.

TCR alpha and beta CDR3 regions were amplified with the iRepertoire nested amplicon-rescue multiplex PCR (arm-PCR) platform from RNA. One-step reverse transcription and amplification used roughly 100-450 ng of tissue mRNA or PBMC total RNA as input. Following bead purification, Illumina adapters were added by a secondary multiplex PCR, and libraries between 200 and 400 bp were gel-purified. Demultiplexing relied on internal 6-nucleotide barcodes carried by the libraries. The libraries were sequenced on an Illumina MiSeq using 2x220 or 2x250 nucleotide paired-end reads. The original pipeline was this. Paired reads were merged using FLASH 1.2.11 and aligned with BWA-MEM to the GRCh37 human genome, and TRA and TRB reads were then extracted. V and J assignment used an IMGT-derived reference of cassette sequences and CDR3 motifs that included pseudogenes. Three-frame translation of reads was performed, and productive CDR3s were defined as those with a C...FGXG motif and no stop codons. Clonotypes were defined as unique combinations of V-J cassette pair and CDR3 amino acid sequence. Hamming distance filtering was applied to reads, with thresholds set by the sequence error rate of each sample in mapped regions. Clones were called with MiXCR by TCRdb after fastp trimmed the public reads at Q25, and only in-frame beta chains were retained. CDR3 protein sequences are deduplicated, and each keeps its most common genes and DNA. In this record, the V and J calls reflect TCRdb's handling and not the investigators' own analysis. In this sample the table shows about 140,000 distinct CDR3 sequences, roughly two fifths of which occur a single time. Of the sample, roughly 20% falls within the top ten clones.

The V and J segments used are TRBV28 and TRBJ2-7, and TRBD1 matches 9 of the central bases. This sequence was found in a human donor with low-grade glioma or glioblastoma, undergoing nonglioma brain surgery, or in good health (not recorded which). Source material: glioma tissue, nonneoplastic brain tissue, or PBMCs (not recorded which). The sequenced DNA: TGTGCCAGCAGGAATGGGGGACAGGGATACGAGCAGTACTTC. It translates as CASRNGGQGYEQYF.